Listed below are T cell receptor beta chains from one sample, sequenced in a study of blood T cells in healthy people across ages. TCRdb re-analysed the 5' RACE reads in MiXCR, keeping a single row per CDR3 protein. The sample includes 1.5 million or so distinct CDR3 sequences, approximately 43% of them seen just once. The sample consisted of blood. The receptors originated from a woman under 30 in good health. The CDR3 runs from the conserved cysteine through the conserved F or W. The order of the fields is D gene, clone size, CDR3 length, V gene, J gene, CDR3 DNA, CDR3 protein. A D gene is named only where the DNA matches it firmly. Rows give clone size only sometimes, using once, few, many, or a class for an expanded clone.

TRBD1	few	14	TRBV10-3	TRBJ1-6	TGTGCCATCAGCCCGGGACAGAATAATTCACCCCTCCACTTT	CAISPGQNNSPLHF
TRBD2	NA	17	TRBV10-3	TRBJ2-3	TGTGCCATCAGTGAGTCTGGGACTAGCGGGGGCACAGATACGCAGTATTTT	CAISESGTSGGTDTQYF
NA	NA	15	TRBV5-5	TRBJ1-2	TGTGCCAGCAGCCCCCGCTTTGGGGAGGAAAATGGCTACACCTTC	CASSPRFGEENGYTF
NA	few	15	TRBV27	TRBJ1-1	TGTGCCAGCAGCTTAAGGGGGGTCCTGGGCACTGAAGCTTTCTTT	CASSLRGVLGTEAFF
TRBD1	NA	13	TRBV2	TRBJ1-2	TGTGCCAGCGCTGGGACAGGCGACTATGGCTACACCTTC	CASAGTGDYGYTF
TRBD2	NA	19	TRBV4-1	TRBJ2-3	TGCGCCAGCAGCCAAGGAAATAGCGGGGGTAATATGGGCACAGATACGCAGTATTTT	CASSQGNSGGNMGTDTQYF
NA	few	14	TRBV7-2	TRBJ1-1	TGTGCCAGCAGCTTGTCTCCGGGACCCACTGAAGCTTTCTTT	CASSLSPGPTEAFF
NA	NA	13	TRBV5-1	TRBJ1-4	TGCGCCAGCAGGTCGGGGCCAGATGAAAAACTGTTTTTT	CASRSGPDEKLFF
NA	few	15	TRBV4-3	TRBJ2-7	TGCGCCAGCAGCCAAGCCGGACACCCATTATACGAGCAGTACTTC	CASSQAGHPLYEQYF
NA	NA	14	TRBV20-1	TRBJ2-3	TGCAGTACAACAAGGGGGGAGAGTGCAGATACGCAGTATTTT	CSTTRGESADTQYF
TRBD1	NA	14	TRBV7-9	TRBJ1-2	TGTGCCAGCGGCGCCGTTGGACAGGGGCATGGCTACACCTTC	CASGAVGQGHGYTF
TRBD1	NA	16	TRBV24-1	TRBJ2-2	TGTGCCACCAGTGACCGCCGACAGGGGAGCCCCGGGGAGCTGTTTTTT	CATSDRRQGSPGELFF
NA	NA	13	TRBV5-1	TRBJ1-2	TGCGCCAGCAGCTTTGCCAGGGGCGGTAGCTACACCTTC	CASSFARGGSYTF
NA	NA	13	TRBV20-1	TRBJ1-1	TGCAGTTCCCCGACAGAAAGCTCCACTGAAGCTTTCTTT	CSSPTESSTEAFF
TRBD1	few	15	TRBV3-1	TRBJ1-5	TGTGCCAGCAGCCGACAGGGCCATAGCAATCAGCCCCAGCATTTT	CASSRQGHSNQPQHF
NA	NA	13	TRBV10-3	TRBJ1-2	TGTGCCATCAGTGAGTTTGGGGTGTATGGCTACACCTTC	CAISEFGVYGYTF
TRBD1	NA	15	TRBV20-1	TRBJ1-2	TGCAGTGCTAGTTTCTTGGCAGGGGGAAGCTATGGCTACACCTTC	CSASFLAGGSYGYTF
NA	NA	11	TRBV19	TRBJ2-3	TGTGCCAGTAGTATGTACGATACGCAGTATTTT	CASSMYDTQYF
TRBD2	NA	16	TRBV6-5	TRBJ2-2	TGTGCCAGCAGTTACGTGGCGGGAGGGGTAACCGGGGAGCTGTTTTTT	CASSYVAGGVTGELFF
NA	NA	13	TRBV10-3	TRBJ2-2	TGTGCCACCAATTCCCCGAACACCGGGGAGCTGTTTTTT	CATNSPNTGELFF
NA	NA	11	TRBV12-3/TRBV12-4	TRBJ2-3	TGTGCCAGCAGCCCGAAAGTTACGCAGTATTTT	CASSPKVTQYF
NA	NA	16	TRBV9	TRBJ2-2	TGTGCCAGCAGCGTGTACGGGGCCTTGAACACCGGGGAGCTGTTTTTT	CASSVYGALNTGELFF
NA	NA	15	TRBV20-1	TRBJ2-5	TGCAGTGCTAACCACCGTAAGGGAGAGATTGTGACCCAGTACTTC	CSANHRKGEIVTQYF
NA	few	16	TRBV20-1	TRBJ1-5	TGCAGTGCTCGGGTCGGAGGATCTCTCCCTAATCAGCCCCAGCATTTT	CSARVGGSLPNQPQHF
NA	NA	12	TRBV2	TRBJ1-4	TGTGCCAGCAGGGCCGGAAACGAAAAACTGTTTTTT	CASRAGNEKLFF
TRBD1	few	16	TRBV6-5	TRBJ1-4	TGTGCCAGCAGTTACGCAGGGGGCGCTTACAATGAAAAACTGTTTTTT	CASSYAGGAYNEKLFF
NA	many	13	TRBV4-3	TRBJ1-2	TGCGCCAGCAGCCAAGTAGCAGGCTATGGCTACACCTTC	CASSQVAGYGYTF
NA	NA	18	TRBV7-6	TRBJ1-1	TGTGCCAGCAGCTTATTCCCTCGGGGGTCATCGTCTAGCACTGAAGCTTTCTTT	CASSLFPRGSSSSTEAFF
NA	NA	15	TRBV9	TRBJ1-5	TGTGCCAGCAGCGTAGATCCGGGTAACAATCAGCCCCAGCATTTT	CASSVDPGNNQPQHF
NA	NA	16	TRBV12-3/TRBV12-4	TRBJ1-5	TGTGCCAGCAGTTTAGGCCCGACGGGAAGCAATCAGCCCCAGCATTTT	CASSLGPTGSNQPQHF
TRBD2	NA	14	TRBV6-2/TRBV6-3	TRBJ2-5	TGTGCCAGCAGACAGCGGGGATCGGTAGAGACCCAGTACTTC	CASRQRGSVETQYF
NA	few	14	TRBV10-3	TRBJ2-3	TGTGCCATCAGTGAAAGGACAGACACAGATACGCAGTATTTT	CAISERTDTDTQYF
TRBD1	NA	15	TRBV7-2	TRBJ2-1	TGTGCCAGCAGCATCGCAGGGGGATCCTACAATGAGCAGTTCTTC	CASSIAGGSYNEQFF
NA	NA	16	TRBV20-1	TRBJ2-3	TGCAGTGCCCCGGGGTCCGGGGCCCCTAGCACAGATACGCAGTATTTT	CSAPGSGAPSTDTQYF
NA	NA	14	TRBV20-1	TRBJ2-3	TGCAGTGCTGGAGATCAGACAACGTCCTACCTGCAGTATTTT	CSAGDQTTSYLQYF
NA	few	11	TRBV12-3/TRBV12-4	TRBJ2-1	TGTGCCAGCACCTTGGGGGCTGAGCAGTTCTTC	CASTLGAEQFF
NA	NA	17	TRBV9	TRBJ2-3	TGTGCCAGCAGCGTAGGCTCAGGGGGGATTTTCGCAGATACGCAGTATTTT	CASSVGSGGIFADTQYF
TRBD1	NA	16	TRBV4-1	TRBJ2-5	TGCGCCAGCAGCCAAGATATGGACAGGCTGTGGGAGACCCAGTACTTC	CASSQDMDRLWETQYF
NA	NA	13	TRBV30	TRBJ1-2	TGTGCCTGGAGTGTACGGGGGGCCTATGGCTACACCTTC	CAWSVRGAYGYTF
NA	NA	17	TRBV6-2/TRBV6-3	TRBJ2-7	TGTGCCAGCAGTTACTCCGAGTCCAGTGGGCCCTACAATGAGCAGTACTTC	CASSYSESSGPYNEQYF
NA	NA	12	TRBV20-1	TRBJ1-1	TGCAGTGCTAGAAAGATGAACACTGAAGCTTTCTTT	CSARKMNTEAFF
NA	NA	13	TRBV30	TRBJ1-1	TGTGCCTGCCCGGGGATATCGAACACTGAAGCTTTCTTT	CACPGISNTEAFF
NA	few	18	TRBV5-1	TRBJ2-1	TGCGCCAGCAGCTTGCCCCCCGGACAGCTCACGCATTACAATGAGCAGTTCTTC	CASSLPPGQLTHYNEQFF